Detailed here is one T cell receptor (beta chain). The antigen remains undetermined. This sample was included in a study of T cell responses to AZD1222 COVID-19 vaccine. Study-wide findings and caveats: Clonal diversity was possibly underestimated, and white British individuals and females predominated among donors. Vaccine-associated CD4 TCRs spanned spike, dominant at 160-218 and 743-854. Receipt of two AZD1222 doses was followed by a rise in Spike-specific TCR breadth and depth. In all cases, repertoires were sampled only after the peak T cell response.

TCRdb keeps only in-frame clones here, not all; method: immunoSEQ multiplex PCR. The repertoire holds fewer than 130,000 clones, with about 95% as singletons. The source was peripheral blood, collected on day 0 of AZD1222 vaccination. This sequence was found in an adult in good health.

The CDR3 loop reads CASSPAGGRREQFF. DNA for the CDR3: TGTGCCAGCAGTCCCGCGGGGGGGCGCAGAGAGCAGTTCTTC. V usage is TRBV9 and J usage is TRBJ2-1; 9 nucleotides match TRBD2. CDR1 and CDR2 from the germline V gene are SGDLS and YYNGEE. Trimming took 5 bases from V and 10 from J; bases not matched to a gene: 10. The CDR3 extends over 14 amino acids.